This record concerns one T cell receptor (beta chain) sequence. V was shortened by 2 bases and J by 0 bases, with 13 bases between the two germline ends. The length of the CDR3 is 16 residues. CDR1 MNHEY and CDR2 SVGEGT come from the germline V gene. This sample was included in a study of blood T cell repertoires in COVID-19. In the original analysis: Counts of nucleated cells, estimated from reference gene primer amplification, were obtained. Profiling relied on immunoSEQ multiplex PCR, and the TCRdb table lists in-frame clones only, not all of them. V, J and clone size reflect that table, while D and trimming were determined from the DNA. The data show over 120,000 clones, with 85% to 90% seen just once and 37% held by the top ten.

The chain links TRBV6-2 or TRBV6-3 to TRBJ1-2; tentatively, D is TRBD1 (6 bases). The sequence derives from a man aged 50 to 60 who had recovered from COVID-19. Source material: peripheral blood. The CDR3 sequence: CASSYDSRGANYGYTF. Written as DNA, the CDR3 is TGTGCCAGCAGTTACGATTCCAGGGGCGCTAACTATGGCTACACCTTC.